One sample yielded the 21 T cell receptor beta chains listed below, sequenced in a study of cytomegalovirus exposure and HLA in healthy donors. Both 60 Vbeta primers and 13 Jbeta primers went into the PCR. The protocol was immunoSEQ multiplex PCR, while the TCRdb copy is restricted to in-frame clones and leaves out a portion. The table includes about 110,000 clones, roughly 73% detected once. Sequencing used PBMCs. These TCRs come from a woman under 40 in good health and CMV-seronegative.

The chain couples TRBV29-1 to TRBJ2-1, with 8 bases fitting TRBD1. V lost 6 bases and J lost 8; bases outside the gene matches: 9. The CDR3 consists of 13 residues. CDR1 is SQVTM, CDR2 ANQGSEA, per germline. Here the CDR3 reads CSVHQGAHDEQFF. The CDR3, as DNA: TGCAGCGTCCACCAGGGGGCGCACGATGAGCAGTTCTTC.

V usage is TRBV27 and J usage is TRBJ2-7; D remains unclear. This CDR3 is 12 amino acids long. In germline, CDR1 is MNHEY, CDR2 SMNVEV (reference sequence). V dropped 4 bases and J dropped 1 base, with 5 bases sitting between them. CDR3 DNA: TGTGCCAGCAGTTCGCGGTCCTACGAGCAGTACTTC. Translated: CASSSRSYEQYF.

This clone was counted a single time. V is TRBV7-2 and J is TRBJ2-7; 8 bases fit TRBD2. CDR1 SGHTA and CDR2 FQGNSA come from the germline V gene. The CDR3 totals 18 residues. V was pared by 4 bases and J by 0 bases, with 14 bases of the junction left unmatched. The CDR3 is CASSSLPPTSAFSYEQYF. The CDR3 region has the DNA TGTGCCAGCAGCTCTCTCCCACCGACTAGCGCGTTCTCCTACGAGCAGTACTTC.

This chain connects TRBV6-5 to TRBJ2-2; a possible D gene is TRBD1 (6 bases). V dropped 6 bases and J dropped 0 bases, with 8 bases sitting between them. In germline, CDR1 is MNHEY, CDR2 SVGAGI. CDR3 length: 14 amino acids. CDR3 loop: CASSRTANTGELFF. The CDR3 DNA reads TGTGCCAGCAGCCGGACAGCGAACACCGGGGAGCTGTTTTTT.

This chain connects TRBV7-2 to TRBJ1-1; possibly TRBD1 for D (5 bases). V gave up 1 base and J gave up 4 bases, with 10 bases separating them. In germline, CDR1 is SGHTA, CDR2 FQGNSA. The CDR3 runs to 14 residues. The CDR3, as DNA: TGTGCCAGCAGCTTAGGGGGAGGGACCACTGAAGCTTTCTTT. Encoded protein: CASSLGGGTTEAFF.

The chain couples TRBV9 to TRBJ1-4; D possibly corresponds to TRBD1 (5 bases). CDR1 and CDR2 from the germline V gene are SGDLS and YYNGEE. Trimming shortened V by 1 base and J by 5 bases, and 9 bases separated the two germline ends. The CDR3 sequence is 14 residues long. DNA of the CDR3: TGTGCCAGCAGCGTACAGGGTGGGAATGAAAAACTGTTTTTT. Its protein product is CASSVQGGNEKLFF. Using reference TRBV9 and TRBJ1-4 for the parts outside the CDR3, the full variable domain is DSGVTQTPKHLITATGQRVTLRCSPRSGDLSVYWYQQSLDQGLQFLIQYYNGEERAKGNILERFSAQQFPDLHSELNLSSLELGDSALYFCASSVQGGNEKLFFGSGTQLSVL.

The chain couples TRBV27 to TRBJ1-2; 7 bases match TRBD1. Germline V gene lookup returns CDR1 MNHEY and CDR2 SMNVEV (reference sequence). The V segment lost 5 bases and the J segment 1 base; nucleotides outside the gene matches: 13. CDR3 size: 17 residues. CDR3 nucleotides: TGTGCCAGCAGTGGGATGACGGGGACAGAGTATAACTATGGCTACACCTTC. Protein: CASSGMTGTEYNYGYTF.

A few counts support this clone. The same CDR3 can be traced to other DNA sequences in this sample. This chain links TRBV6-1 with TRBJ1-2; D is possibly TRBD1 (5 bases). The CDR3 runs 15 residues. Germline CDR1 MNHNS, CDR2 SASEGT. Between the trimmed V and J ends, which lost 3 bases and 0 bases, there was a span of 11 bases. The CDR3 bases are TGTGCCAGCAGTGAGGGGACGGGGGCTAACTATGGCTACACCTTC. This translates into CASSEGTGANYGYTF.

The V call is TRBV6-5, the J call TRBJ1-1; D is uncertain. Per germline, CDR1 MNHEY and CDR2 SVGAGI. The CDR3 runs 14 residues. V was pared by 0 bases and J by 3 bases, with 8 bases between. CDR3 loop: CASSYSNGDTEAFF. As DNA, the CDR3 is TGTGCCAGCAGTTACTCGAACGGGGACACTGAAGCTTTCTTT.

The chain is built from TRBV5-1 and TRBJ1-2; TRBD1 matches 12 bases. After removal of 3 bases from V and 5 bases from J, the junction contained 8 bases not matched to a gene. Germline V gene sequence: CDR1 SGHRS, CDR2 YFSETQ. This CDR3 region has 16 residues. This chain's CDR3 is CASSSGGTGGSYGYTF. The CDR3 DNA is TGCGCCAGCAGCTCGGGGGGGACAGGGGGCTCTTATGGCTACACCTTC. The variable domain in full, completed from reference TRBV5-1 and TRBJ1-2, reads KAGVTQTPRYLIKTRGQQVTLSCSPISGHRSVSWYQQTPGQGLQFLFEYFSETQRNKGNFPGRFSGRQFSNSRSEMNVSTLELGDSALYLCASSSGGTGGSYGYTFGSGTRLTVV.

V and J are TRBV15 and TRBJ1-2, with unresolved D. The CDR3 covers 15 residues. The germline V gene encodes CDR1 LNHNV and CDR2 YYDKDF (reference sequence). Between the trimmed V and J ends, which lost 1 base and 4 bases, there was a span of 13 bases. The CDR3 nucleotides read TGTGCCACCAGCAGAGGAGGGCATGGTAGCTATGGCTACACCTTC. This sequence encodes CATSRGGHGSYGYTF.

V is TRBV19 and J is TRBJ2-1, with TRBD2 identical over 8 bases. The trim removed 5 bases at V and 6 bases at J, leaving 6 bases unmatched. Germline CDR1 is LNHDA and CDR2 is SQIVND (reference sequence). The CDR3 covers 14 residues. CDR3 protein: CASSPGLGPNEQFF. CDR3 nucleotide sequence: TGTGCCAGTAGTCCGGGACTAGGCCCCAATGAGCAGTTCTTC.

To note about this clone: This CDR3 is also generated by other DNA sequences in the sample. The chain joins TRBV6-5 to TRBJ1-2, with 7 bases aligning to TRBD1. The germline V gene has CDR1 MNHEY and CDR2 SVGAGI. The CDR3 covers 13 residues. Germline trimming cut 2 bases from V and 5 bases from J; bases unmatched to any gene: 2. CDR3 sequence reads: CASSYGTDYGYTF. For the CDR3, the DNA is TGTGCCAGCAGTTACGGGACAGATTATGGCTACACCTTC.

The CDR3 bases are TGTGCCAGCAGCCTAGGGGTGACTGAAGCTTTCTTT. It encodes CASSLGVTEAFF. The V gene is TRBV6-6, the J gene TRBJ1-1; TRBD1 might be the D (5 bases). The germline V and J ends were trimmed by 6 bases and 5 bases, with 10 bases remaining between them. Germline V gene data show CDR1 as MNHNY and CDR2 as SVGAGI (reference sequence). This CDR3 has 12 residues.

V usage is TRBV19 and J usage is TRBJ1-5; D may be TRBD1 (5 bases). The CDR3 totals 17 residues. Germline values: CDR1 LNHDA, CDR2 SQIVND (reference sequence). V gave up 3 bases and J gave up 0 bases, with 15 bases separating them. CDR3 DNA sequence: TGTGCCAGTAGTATTTCGGGGGGTGCCTATAGCAATCAGCCCCAGCATTTT. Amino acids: CASSISGGAYSNQPQHF.

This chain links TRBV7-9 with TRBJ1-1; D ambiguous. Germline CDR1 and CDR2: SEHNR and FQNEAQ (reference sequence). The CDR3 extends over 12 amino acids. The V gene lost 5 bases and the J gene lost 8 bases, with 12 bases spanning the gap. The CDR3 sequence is CASSPSLQEAFF. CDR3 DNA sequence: TGTGCCAGCAGCCCCTCCCTGCAGGAAGCTTTCTTT. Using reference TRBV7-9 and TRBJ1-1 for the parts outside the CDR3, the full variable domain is DTGVSQNPRHKITKRGQNVTFRCDPISEHNRLYWYRQTLGQGPEFLTYFQNEAQLEKSRLLSDRFSAERPKGSFSTLEIQRTEQGDSAMYLCASSPSLQEAFFGQGTRLTVV.

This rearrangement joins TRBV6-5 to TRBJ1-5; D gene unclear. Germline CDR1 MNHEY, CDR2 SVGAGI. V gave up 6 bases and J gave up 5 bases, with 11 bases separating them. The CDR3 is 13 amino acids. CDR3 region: CASRGFSDQPQHF. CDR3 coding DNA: TGTGCCAGCAGGGGCTTCTCTGATCAGCCCCAGCATTTT.

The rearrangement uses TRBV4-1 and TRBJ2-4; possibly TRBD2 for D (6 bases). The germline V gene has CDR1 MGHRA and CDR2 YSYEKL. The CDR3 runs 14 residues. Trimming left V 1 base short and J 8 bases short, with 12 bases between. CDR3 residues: CASSQAGGSDIQYF. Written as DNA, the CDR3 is TGCGCCAGCAGCCAAGCCGGAGGGAGCGACATTCAGTACTTC.

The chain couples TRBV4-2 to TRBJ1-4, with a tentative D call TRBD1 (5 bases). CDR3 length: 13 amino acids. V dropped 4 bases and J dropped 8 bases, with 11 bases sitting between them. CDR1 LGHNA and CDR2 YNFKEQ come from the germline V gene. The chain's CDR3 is CASSLQDKEKLFF. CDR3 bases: TGTGCCAGCAGCCTACAGGATAAAGAAAAACTGTTTTTT.

CDR3 coding DNA: TGTGCCAGTAGTATCCCTCTTGGTAGCGGGAACAATGAGCAGTTCTTC. As protein: CASSIPLGSGNNEQFF. This rearrangement joins TRBV19 to TRBJ2-1; 8 bases line up with TRBD2. The CDR3 is 16 residues long. Germline CDR1 LNHDA, CDR2 SQIVND (reference sequence). Unmatched junction bases numbered 9, after V lost 3 bases and J lost 5 bases.

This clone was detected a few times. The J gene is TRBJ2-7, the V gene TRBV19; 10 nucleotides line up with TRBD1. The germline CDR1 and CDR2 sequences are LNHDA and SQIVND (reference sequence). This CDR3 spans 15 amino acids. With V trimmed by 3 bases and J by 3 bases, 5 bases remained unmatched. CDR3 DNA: TGTGCCAGTAGTATCGGGGGACAGGGGCTCTACGAGCAGTACTTC. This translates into CASSIGGQGLYEQYF.